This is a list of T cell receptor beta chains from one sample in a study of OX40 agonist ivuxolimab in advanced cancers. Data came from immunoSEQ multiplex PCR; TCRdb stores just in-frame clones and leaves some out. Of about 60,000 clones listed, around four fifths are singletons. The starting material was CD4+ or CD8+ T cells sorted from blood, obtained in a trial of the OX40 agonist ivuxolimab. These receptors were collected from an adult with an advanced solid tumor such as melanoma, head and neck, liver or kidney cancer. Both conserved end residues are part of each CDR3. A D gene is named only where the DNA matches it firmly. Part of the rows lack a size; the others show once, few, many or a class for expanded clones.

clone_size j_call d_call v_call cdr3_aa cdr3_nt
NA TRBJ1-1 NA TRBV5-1 CASSWGVVNTEAFF TGCGCCAGCAGCTGGGGAGTCGTGAACACTGAAGCTTTCTTT
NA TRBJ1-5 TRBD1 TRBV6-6 CASSYGGQGNQPQHF TGTGCCAGCAGTTACGGGGGACAGGGTAATCAGCCCCAGCATTTT
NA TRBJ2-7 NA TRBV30 CAWSRLGSSYEQYF TGTGCCTGGAGTAGGTTAGGGTCATCATACGAGCAGTACTTC
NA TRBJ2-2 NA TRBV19 CASRGTANTGELFF TGTGCCAGTAGAGGTACCGCGAACACCGGGGAGCTGTTTTTT
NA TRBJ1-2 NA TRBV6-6 CASSLSSGRNYGYTF TGTGCCAGCAGCCTCAGTTCAGGGCGTAACTATGGCTACACCTTC
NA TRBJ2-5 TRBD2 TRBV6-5 CASSYSAGGPETQYF TGTGCCAGCAGCTACTCAGCGGGAGGGCCAGAGACCCAGTACTTC
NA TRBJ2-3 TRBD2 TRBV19 CASSVTSGGTDTQYF TGTGCCAGTAGTGTGACTAGCGGGGGCACAGATACGCAGTATTTT
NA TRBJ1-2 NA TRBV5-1 CASSLGQAEGYTF TGCGCCAGCAGCTTGGGTCAGGCAGAGGGCTACACCTTC
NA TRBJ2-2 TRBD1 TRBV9 CASSVGLWTGKTTGELFF TGTGCCAGCAGCGTAGGTCTGTGGACAGGGAAAACTACCGGGGAGCTGTTTTTT
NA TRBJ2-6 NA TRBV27 CASSFGRGPSGANVLTF TGTGCCAGCAGTTTCGGCAGGGGTCCCTCCGGGGCCAACGTCCTGACTTTC
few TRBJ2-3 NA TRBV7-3 CASSLSGLLTDTQYF TGTGCCAGCAGCTTATCGGGACTCCTCACAGATACGCAGTATTTT
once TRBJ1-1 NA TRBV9 CASSVEVMNTEAFF TGTGCCAGCAGCGTAGAGGTGATGAACACTGAAGCTTTCTTT
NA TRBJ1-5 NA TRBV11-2 CASSTRGGPQHF TGTGCCAGCAGCACGAGAGGGGGGCCCCAGCATTTT
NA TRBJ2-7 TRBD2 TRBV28 CASWGGTYEQYF TGTGCCAGTTGGGGAGGGACTTACGAGCAGTACTTC
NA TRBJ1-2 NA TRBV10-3 CAISPAPNYGYTF TGTGCCATCAGTCCCGCTCCAAACTATGGCTACACCTTC
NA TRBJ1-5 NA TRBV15 CATSRDLSGSNQPQHF TGTGCCACCAGCAGAGATCTCAGTGGTAGCAATCAGCCCCAGCATTTT
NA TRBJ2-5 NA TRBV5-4 CASSGSSETQYF TGTGCCAGCTCAGGGTCCTCGGAGACCCAGTACTTC
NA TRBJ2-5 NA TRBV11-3 CASSPLTDRETQYF TGTGCCAGCAGCCCCCTGACGGACCGAGAGACCCAGTACTTC
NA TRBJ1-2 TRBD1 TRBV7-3 CASSPIGTGGNYGYTF TGTGCCAGCAGCCCTATCGGGACAGGGGGCAACTATGGCTACACCTTC
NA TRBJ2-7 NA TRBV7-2 CASSSNGPYEQYF TGTGCCAGCAGCTCAAACGGACCCTACGAGCAGTACTTC
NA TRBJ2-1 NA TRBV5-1 CASSLSRSYNEQFF TGCGCCAGCAGCTTAAGCCGGTCCTACAATGAGCAGTTCTTC
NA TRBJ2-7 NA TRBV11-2 CASSLEYEQYF TGTGCCAGCAGCTTAGAGTACGAGCAGTACTTC
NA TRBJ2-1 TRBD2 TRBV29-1 CSVGTAGVGNEQFF TGCAGCGTTGGAACAGCGGGAGTAGGCAATGAGCAGTTCTTC
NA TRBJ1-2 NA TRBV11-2 CASSPTADNYGYTF TGTGCCAGCAGCCCCACCGCAGATAACTATGGCTACACCTTC
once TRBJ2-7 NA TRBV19 CASSITPEGYEQYF TGTGCCAGTAGTATCACCCCTGAGGGCTACGAGCAGTACTTC
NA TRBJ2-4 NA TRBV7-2 CASSSTGVWAKNIQYF TGTGCCAGCAGCTCAACAGGTGTATGGGCCAAAAACATTCAGTACTTC
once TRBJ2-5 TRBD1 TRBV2 CASRKQGYETQYF TGTGCCAGCAGAAAACAGGGGTACGAGACCCAGTACTTC
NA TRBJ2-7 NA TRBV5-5 CASRGGHLSYEQYF TGTGCCAGCAGAGGGGGACACCTCTCCTACGAGCAGTACTTC
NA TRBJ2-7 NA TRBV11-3 CASSPPWRGTGLGEQYF TGTGCCAGCAGCCCCCCCTGGAGGGGGACGGGGCTCGGCGAGCAGTACTTC
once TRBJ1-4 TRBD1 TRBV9 CASSVRQGTNEKLFF TGTGCCAGCAGCGTTCGACAGGGAACTAATGAAAAACTGTTTTTT
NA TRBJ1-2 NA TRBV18 CASSPDINRGEGGYTF TGTGCCAGCTCGCCAGATATCAATAGGGGTGAAGGTGGCTACACCTTC
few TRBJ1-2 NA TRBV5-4 CASSSQGQGRGYTF TGTGCCAGCAGTTCACAGGGCCAAGGTCGTGGCTACACCTTC
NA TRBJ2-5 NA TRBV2 CASSIEATIETQYF TGTGCCAGCAGTATCGAGGCAACTATCGAGACCCAGTACTTC
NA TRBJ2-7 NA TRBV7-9 CASSFIAGTVTYEQYF TGTGCCAGCAGCTTTATCGCCGGGACCGTTACCTACGAGCAGTACTTC
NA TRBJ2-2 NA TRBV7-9 CASSSSDYTGELFF TGTGCCAGCAGCTCCTCCGACTACACCGGGGAGCTGTTTTTT
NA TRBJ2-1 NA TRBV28 CASTNQTYNEQFF TGTGCCAGCACCAACCAAACTTACAATGAGCAGTTCTTC
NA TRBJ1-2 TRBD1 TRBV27 CASSPVTGSYGYTF TGTGCCAGCAGTCCCGTGACAGGGAGCTATGGCTACACCTTC